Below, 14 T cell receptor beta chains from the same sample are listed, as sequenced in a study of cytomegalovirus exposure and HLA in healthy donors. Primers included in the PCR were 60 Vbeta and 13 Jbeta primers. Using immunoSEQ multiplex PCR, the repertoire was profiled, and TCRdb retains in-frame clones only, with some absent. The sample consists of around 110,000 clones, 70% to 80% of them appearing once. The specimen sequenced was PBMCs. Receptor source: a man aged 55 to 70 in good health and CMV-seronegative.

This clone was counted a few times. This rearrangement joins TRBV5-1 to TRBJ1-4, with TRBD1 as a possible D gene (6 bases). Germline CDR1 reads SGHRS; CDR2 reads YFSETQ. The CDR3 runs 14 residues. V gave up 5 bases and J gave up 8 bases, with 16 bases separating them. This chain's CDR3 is CASRGGGLREKLFF. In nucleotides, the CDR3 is TGCGCCAGCAGAGGGGGGGGCCTAAGGGAAAAACTGTTTTTT. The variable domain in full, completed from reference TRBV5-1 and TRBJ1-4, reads KAGVTQTPRYLIKTRGQQVTLSCSPISGHRSVSWYQQTPGQGLQFLFEYFSETQRNKGNFPGRFSGRQFSNSRSEMNVSTLELGDSALYLCASRGGGLREKLFFGSGTQLSVL.

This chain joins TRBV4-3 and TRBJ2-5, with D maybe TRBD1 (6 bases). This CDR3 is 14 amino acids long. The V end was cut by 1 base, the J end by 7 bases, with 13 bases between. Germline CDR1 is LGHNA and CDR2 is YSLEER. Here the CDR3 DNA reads TGCGCCAGCAGCCAAGGGCAGGGGACCGGGACCCAGTACTTC. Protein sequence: CASSQGQGTGTQYF.

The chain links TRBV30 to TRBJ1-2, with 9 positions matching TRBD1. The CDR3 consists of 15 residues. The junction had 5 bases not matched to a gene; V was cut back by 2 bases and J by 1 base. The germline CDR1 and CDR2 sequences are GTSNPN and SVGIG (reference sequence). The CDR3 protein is CAWSPGQGVNYGYTF. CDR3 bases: TGTGCCTGGAGTCCGGGACAGGGAGTTAACTATGGCTACACCTTC.

The CDR3 DNA sequence: TGTGCCAGCAGCGTAGACAGGGCCGGCTCTGGAAACACCATATATTTT. Its protein is CASSVDRAGSGNTIYF. The gene calls are TRBV9 and TRBJ1-3, with a weak D call TRBD1 (6 bases). The V end was cut by 0 bases, the J end by 0 bases, with 10 bases between. The CDR3 runs to 16 residues. Germline CDR1 is SGDLS and CDR2 is YYNGEE.

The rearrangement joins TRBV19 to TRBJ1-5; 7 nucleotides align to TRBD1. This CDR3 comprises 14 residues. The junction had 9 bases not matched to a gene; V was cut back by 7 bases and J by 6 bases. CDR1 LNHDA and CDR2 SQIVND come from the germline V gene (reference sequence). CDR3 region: CASTPPGTAQPQHF. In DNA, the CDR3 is TGTGCCAGTACCCCTCCCGGGACAGCTCAGCCCCAGCATTTT.

The CDR3 protein is CASSPEAGGLTSTDTQYF. In nucleotides, the CDR3 is TGTGCCAGTAGTCCAGAAGCGGGGGGGCTCACGTCGACAGATACGCAGTATTTT. The genes are TRBV19 and TRBJ2-3; 10 bases match TRBD2. V was clipped by 5 bases and J by 3 bases; unmatched bases: 14. CDR1 and CDR2 from the germline V gene are LNHDA and SQIVND (reference sequence). This CDR3 has 18 residues.

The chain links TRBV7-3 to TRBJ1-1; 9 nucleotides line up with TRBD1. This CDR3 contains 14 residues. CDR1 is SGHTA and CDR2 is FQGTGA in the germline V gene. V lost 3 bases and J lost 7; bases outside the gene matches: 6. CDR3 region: CASSFTGGNGEAFF. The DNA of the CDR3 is TGTGCCAGCAGCTTTACAGGGGGCAATGGTGAAGCTTTCTTT.

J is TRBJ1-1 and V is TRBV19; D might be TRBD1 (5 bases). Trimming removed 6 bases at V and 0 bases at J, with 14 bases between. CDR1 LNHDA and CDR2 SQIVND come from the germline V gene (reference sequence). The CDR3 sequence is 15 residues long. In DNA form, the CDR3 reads TGTGCCAGTAGACAGGACCTATGGATGAACACTGAAGCTTTCTTT. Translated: CASRQDLWMNTEAFF.

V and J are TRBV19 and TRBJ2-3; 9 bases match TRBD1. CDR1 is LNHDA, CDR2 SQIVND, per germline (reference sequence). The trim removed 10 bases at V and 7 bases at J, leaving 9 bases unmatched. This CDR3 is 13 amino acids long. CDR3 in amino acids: CATRGQGINTQYF. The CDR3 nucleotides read TGTGCCACCCGAGGACAGGGGATAAATACGCAGTATTTT.

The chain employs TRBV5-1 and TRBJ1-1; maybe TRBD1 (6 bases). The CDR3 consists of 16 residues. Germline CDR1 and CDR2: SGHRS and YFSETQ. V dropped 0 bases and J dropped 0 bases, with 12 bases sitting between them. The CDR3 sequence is CASSLVGGVMNTEAFF. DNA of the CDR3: TGCGCCAGCAGCTTGGTAGGGGGAGTCATGAACACTGAAGCTTTCTTT.

The CDR3 here is CASRRGTEAFF. CDR3 nucleotide sequence: TGTGCCAGCAGGCGGGGCACTGAAGCTTTCTTT. The V call is TRBV6-4, the J call TRBJ1-1; D is unresolved. V shed 6 bases and J shed 4 bases, with 6 bases lying between them. The germline V gene has CDR1 MRHNA and CDR2 SNTAGT. This CDR3 is 11 amino acids long.

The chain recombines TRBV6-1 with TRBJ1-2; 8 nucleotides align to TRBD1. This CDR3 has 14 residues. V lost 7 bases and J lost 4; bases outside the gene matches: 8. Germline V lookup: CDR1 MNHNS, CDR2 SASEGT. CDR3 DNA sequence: TGTGCCAGCAACCTGGACAGGGCCGCCTATGGCTACACCTTC. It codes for CASNLDRAAYGYTF.

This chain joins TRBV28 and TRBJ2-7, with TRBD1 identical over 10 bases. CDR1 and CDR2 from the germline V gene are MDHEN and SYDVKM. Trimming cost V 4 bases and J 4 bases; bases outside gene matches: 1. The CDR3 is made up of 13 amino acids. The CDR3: CASSSGQGYEQYV. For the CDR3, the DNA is TGTGCCAGCAGTTCGGGACAGGGGTACGAGCAGTACGTC.

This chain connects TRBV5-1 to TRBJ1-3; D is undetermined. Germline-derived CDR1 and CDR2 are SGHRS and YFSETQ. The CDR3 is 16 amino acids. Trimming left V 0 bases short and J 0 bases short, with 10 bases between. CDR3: CASSLVAPSSGNTIYF. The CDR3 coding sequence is TGCGCCAGCAGCTTGGTCGCCCCGAGCTCTGGAAACACCATATATTTT.